This TCR beta chain was captured in a study of regulatory T cells in long-lasting Graves disease. CDR3 length: 12 residues. Trimming took 4 bases from V and 3 from J, leaving 7 bases between them. Germline CDR1 and CDR2: SQVTM and ANQGSEA. Time point of the sample: persistent/refractory GD, antithyroid drugs over 5 years with positive TRAb. Isolated PBMC RNA provided the starting material for the TCR library. Sequencing libraries for TCR beta were prepared with iRepertoire HTBI primers and Arm-PCR of CDR3 regions. TCRdb independently ran MiXCR on the multiplex PCR reads; one entry per CDR3 protein. This table has more than 350,000 distinct CDR3 sequences, roughly 21% appearing once.

This sequence was found in a female donor with Graves disease. This specimen was peripheral blood mononuclear cells (PBMCs), taken when the disease was refractory, from a patient treated with antithyroid drugs. V is TRBV29-1 and J is TRBJ2-1; D unclear. The CDR3: CSVGPVYNEQFF. The CDR3 coding sequence is TGCAGCGTTGGGCCTGTCTACAATGAGCAGTTCTTC.